This T cell receptor (beta chain) was sequenced in a study of blood T cell repertoires in COVID-19. Per the germline V gene, CDR1 is SGDLS and CDR2 is YYNGEE. The V gene lost 4 bases and the J gene lost 0 bases, with 14 bases spanning the gap. This CDR3 contains 16 residues. Methods used by the authors: Cell counts per sample came from amplifying reference gene primers. Repertoires were generated with immunoSEQ multiplex PCR, while TCRdb's copy carries only in-frame clones and drops some. Clone size and the V and J calls come from that table; the DNA yielded D and trimming. The sample consists of about 250,000 clones, nearly 90% of them appearing once.

Sequencing input: peripheral blood. This rearrangement joins TRBV9 to TRBJ1-3; D might be TRBD1 (5 bases). This TCR was sampled from a man aged 18 to 29 with active or convalescent COVID-19. CDR3 DNA: TGTGCCAGCAGCCCCCTTGGGGGGGGCTCTGGAAACACCATATATTTT. Translation: CASSPLGGGSGNTIYF.